The present entry profiles one T cell receptor (beta chain) with its context. The data were obtained in a study of blood T cell repertoires in COVID-19. Across the study: Some COVID-19 samples were acute and others convalescent; all came from the United States, Italy and Spain. Sources were T cells, B-cell-depleted T cells, or PBMCs; the material itself was cDNA or gDNA.

Per the study methods: Scientists estimated how many nucleated cells there were by amplifying reference gene primers. The table came from immunoSEQ multiplex PCR; TCRdb's copy has only in-frame clones and leaves some out. The V and J calls and clone size are taken from that table; D and trimming were inferred from the DNA. The sample shows 70,000 to 95,000 clones, almost 90% of them seen only once. The germline CDR1 and CDR2 sequences are MDHEN and SYDVKM. The V and J ends lost 2 bases and 0 bases respectively, with 6 bases between them. The CDR3 contains 14 residues. The sample consisted of peripheral blood. This sequence was found in a human donor with active COVID-19. The donor label of this sample is uncertain. V and J are TRBV28 and TRBJ2-3, with D perhaps matching TRBD2 (5 bases). CDR3 loop: CASSLAGSTDTQYF. The CDR3 DNA reads TGTGCCAGCAGTTTAGCGGGTAGCACAGATACGCAGTATTTT.